The 23 T cell receptor beta chains below all came from one sample that was sequenced in a study of early T cells in non-severe SARS-CoV-2 infection. TCRdb reprocessed the 5' RACE reads via MiXCR and lists one record per CDR3 protein. The data contain about 26,000 distinct CDR3 sequences, roughly 4.1% of them singletons. Sequences were obtained from whole blood. The receptors were gathered from an adult who was a healthcare worker with PCR-confirmed SARS-CoV-2 infection or an uninfected control (not recorded which).

This clonotype has only a few counts. The V and J genes are TRBV6-2 or TRBV6-3 and TRBJ2-3; TRBD2 matches 11 bases. CDR1 is MNHEY and CDR2 is SVGEGT in the germline V gene. This CDR3 is built from 18 residues. Trimming at V came to 2 bases and at J to 0 bases, leaving 7 bases not matched to a gene. The CDR3 protein is CASSYRLAGGSSTDTQYF. The CDR3 DNA follows: TGTGCCAGCAGTTACCGGCTAGCGGGGGGCTCTAGCACAGATACGCAGTATTTT.

The sample holds many counts of this clonotype. This chain uses TRBV28 with TRBJ2-3, with D perhaps TRBD1 (6 bases). Trimming removed 7 bases at V and 0 bases at J, with 14 bases between. The CDR3 totals 15 residues. Germline assignment: CDR1 MDHEN and CDR2 SYDVKM. The CDR3 spells CASTIGQGSTDTQYF. CDR3 nucleotide sequence: TGTGCCAGCACCATCGGGCAGGGGAGCACAGATACGCAGTATTTT.

This clonotype was detected ten times or more. V is TRBV2 and J is TRBJ2-5, with 7 nucleotides matching TRBD2. Germline V gives CDR1 SNHLY, CDR2 FYNNEI. The trim removed 2 bases at V and 7 bases at J, leaving 10 bases unmatched. The length of the CDR3 is 15 residues. The DNA of the CDR3 is TGTGCCAGCAGTGAACCTAGCGGTGACGTTAGGACCCAGTACTTC. Amino acids: CASSEPSGDVRTQYF. Looking up the rest from reference TRBV2 and TRBJ2-5 gives the full variable domain: EPEVTQTPSHQVTQMGQEVILRCVPISNHLYFYWYRQILGQKVEFLVSFYNNEISEKSEIFDDQFSVERPDGSNFTLKIRSTKLEDSAMYFCASSEPSGDVRTQYFGPGTRLLVL.

There are a few counts of this clonotype. This chain connects TRBV12-3 or TRBV12-4 to TRBJ1-1; possibly TRBD1 for D (5 bases). The CDR3 consists of 16 residues. The ends were cut back, 3 bases at V and 1 base at J, with 15 bases in the middle. CDR3 in DNA: TGTGCCAGCAGTTTGACTGGGGCTCGGCGGAACACTGAAGCTTTCTTT. Translating it yields CASSLTGARRNTEAFF.

This clonotype has a handful of counts. This chain connects TRBV20-1 to TRBJ2-7; possibly TRBD1 or TRBD2 for D (5 bases each). Germline-derived CDR1 and CDR2 are DFQATT and SNEGSKA (reference sequence). The V end lost 0 bases, the J end lost 2 bases, and 11 bases lay between the germline ends. The CDR3 sequence is 14 residues long. CDR3 sequence: CSARDVGATYEQYF. CDR3 nucleotide sequence: TGCAGTGCTAGAGATGTCGGGGCAACCTACGAGCAGTACTTC.

Details on this clonotype: This could be a read error, since a much larger clone is one nucleotide away. V and J are TRBV7-6 and TRBJ2-3; 8 nucleotides agree with TRBD2. The CDR3 covers 14 residues. Germline V gene lookup returns CDR1 SGHVS and CDR2 FNYEAQ. The CDR3 spells CANSTGLEGYSQYF. DNA for the CDR3: TGTGCCAACAGCACGGGACTAGAAGGATACTCGCAGTATTTT.

This clonotype occurred many times. The chain carries TRBV27 and TRBJ2-1, with D possibly TRBD2 on 6 matching bases. CDR1 and CDR2 (germline): MNHEY, SMNVEV (reference sequence). The CDR3 spans 15 residues. Trimming removed 2 bases at V and 4 bases at J, with 12 bases between. The CDR3 bases are TGTGCCAGCAGTTTAGGAGGGACGGCGTACAATGAGCAGTTCTTC. Residues: CASSLGGTAYNEQFF.

At least ten counts were recorded for this clonotype. The V and J genes are TRBV12-2 and TRBJ2-1; TRBD1, the table's D call, was not compared with the DNA. TRBV12-2 is marked as a pseudogene. This CDR3 has 16 residues. For the CDR3, the DNA is TGTGCAAGTCGCTTAGCACTAGCGGGGGTGGACAATGAGCAGTTCTTC. Residues: CASRLALAGVDNEQFF.

There are many counts of this clonotype. The chain couples TRBV7-9 to TRBJ2-7, with 9 bases aligning to TRBD2. The CDR3 extends over 13 amino acids. From germline, CDR1 is SEHNR and CDR2 FQNEAQ (reference sequence). V lost 10 bases, J lost 6 bases, and 10 bases stayed unmatched. The CDR3 spells CATRERGAAEQYF. CDR3 nucleotide sequence: TGTGCCACCCGTGAGCGGGGGGCTGCCGAGCAGTACTTC.

This clonotype was counted ten times or more. J is TRBJ2-7 and V is TRBV4-3; D not resolved. Trimming removed 1 base at V and 0 bases at J, with 16 bases between. The CDR3 is 17 residues long. Germline CDR1 reads LGHNA; CDR2 reads YSLEER. The CDR3: CASSQGPWTANSYEQYF. The CDR3 bases are TGCGCCAGCAGCCAAGGACCGTGGACGGCCAACTCCTACGAGCAGTACTTC.

There are many counts of this clonotype. The V and J genes are TRBV4-2 and TRBJ1-5; 9 bases align to TRBD1. The CDR3 runs to 14 residues. V lost 3 bases and J lost 11; bases outside the gene matches: 8. The germline V gene has CDR1 LGHNA and CDR2 YNFKEQ. CDR3 in amino acids: CASSQAGTGSAQHF. CDR3 nucleotide sequence: TGTGCCAGCAGCCAGGCCGGGACAGGGAGCGCCCAGCATTTT.

Only a few counts were recorded for this clonotype. The chain combines TRBV12-3 or TRBV12-4 with TRBJ2-2, with D tentatively TRBD1 (6 bases). This CDR3 contains 14 residues. V lost 7 bases, J lost 6 bases, and 15 bases lay in between. The CDR3 DNA sequence: TGTGCCAGCACTCTAGGGGGATCGCCCGGGGAGCTGTTTTTT. Translation: CASTLGGSPGELFF.

The sample holds many counts of this clonotype. The chain employs TRBV27 and TRBJ2-7; 7 nucleotides align to TRBD1. J was trimmed by 0 bases and V by 5 bases; bases with no gene match: 1. The length of the CDR3 is 13 residues. Germline V CDR1 and CDR2: MNHEY, SMNVEV (reference sequence). The CDR3 bases are TGTGCCAGCAGTACAGGGGCCTCCTACGAGCAGTACTTC. Translation: CASSTGASYEQYF.

This clonotype has a count of ten or more. This chain connects TRBV10-1 to TRBJ1-2; D may be TRBD1 (5 bases). The CDR3 length is 13 residues. V shed 3 bases and J shed 2 bases, with 7 bases lying between them. Germline V gene data show CDR1 as WNHNN and CDR2 as SYGVQD (reference sequence). CDR3: CASSESGNYGYTF. In DNA, the CDR3 is TGCGCCAGCAGTGAATCAGGGAACTATGGCTACACCTTC.

This clonotype was seen ten or more times. This chain joins TRBV12-3 or TRBV12-4 and TRBJ2-3; D unclear. This CDR3 is 11 amino acids long. V gave up 3 bases and J gave up 6 bases, with 4 bases separating them. CDR3: CASSFRDTQYF. DNA of the CDR3: TGTGCCAGCAGTTTTAGGGATACGCAGTATTTT.

This clonotype was detected many times. This chain connects TRBV4-1 to TRBJ2-6; no clear D gene. The CDR3 spans 17 residues. Trimming shortened V by 1 base and J by 0 bases, and 10 bases separated the two germline ends. CDR1 and CDR2 (germline): MGHRA, YSYEKL. This chain's CDR3 is CASSQAESSSGANVLTF. The DNA of the CDR3 is TGCGCCAGCAGCCAAGCGGAGTCCAGCTCTGGGGCCAACGTCCTGACTTTC.

This clonotype has at least ten counts. The chain links TRBV7-2 to TRBJ1-3; D is uncertain. The ends were cut back, 1 base at V and 0 bases at J, with 7 bases in the middle. Looked up from germline, CDR1 is SGHTA and CDR2 is FQGNSA. This CDR3 has 15 residues. The CDR3 reads CASSLGGHSGNTIYF. CDR3 in DNA: TGTGCCAGCAGCTTAGGAGGCCACTCTGGAAACACCATATATTTT.

This clonotype was counted many times. The chain employs TRBV28 and TRBJ2-3; D is unresolved. The CDR3 sequence is 14 residues long. Germline loops: CDR1 MDHEN, CDR2 SYDVKM. V gave up 4 bases and J gave up 3 bases, with 11 bases separating them. CDR3 in amino acids: CASSSDVGTDTQYF. The DNA of the CDR3 is TGTGCCAGCAGTTCGGATGTGGGGACAGATACGCAGTATTTT.

This clonotype was recorded at least ten times. This chain connects TRBV5-5 to TRBJ2-4; 10 nucleotides match TRBD2. This CDR3 has 17 residues. Germline CDR1 SGHKS, CDR2 YYEKEE (reference sequence). Unmatched junction bases numbered 5, after V lost 2 bases and J lost 0 bases. In DNA form, the CDR3 reads TGTGCCAGCAGCTTTAGCGGGGGGCCTATAGCCAAAAACATTCAGTACTTC. Translating it yields CASSFSGGPIAKNIQYF.

This clonotype was detected many times. V usage is TRBV11-2 and J usage is TRBJ2-3; possibly TRBD1 for D (5 bases). This CDR3 contains 14 residues. Trimming took 5 bases from V and 4 from J, leaving 13 bases between them. Germline values: CDR1 SGHAT, CDR2 FQNNGV. Here the CDR3 DNA reads TGTGCCAGCAGCCCTCCGGCAGGGCCAGATACGCAGTATTTT. Translated, it gives CASSPPAGPDTQYF.

The table lists this clonotype with many counts. The chain couples TRBV2 to TRBJ2-2; D is unclear. The CDR3 extends over 13 amino acids. V was clipped by 1 base and J by 7 bases, with 7 bases between them. Germline V gene lookup returns CDR1 SNHLY and CDR2 FYNNEI. The CDR3 region is CASSEGVSGELFF. The CDR3 nucleotides are TGTGCCAGCAGTGAAGGGGTCAGCGGGGAGCTGTTTTTT.

This clonotype was observed at least ten times. The rearrangement uses TRBV5-1 and TRBJ2-7; a weak D match, TRBD1 (6 bases). V was pared by 4 bases and J by 4 bases, with 15 bases between. CDR1 is SGHRS, CDR2 YFSETQ, per germline. The CDR3 is 14 amino acids. CDR3 coding DNA: TGCGCCAGCAGCCTGACAGGAGTGGGTTACGAGCAGTACTTC. Translated: CASSLTGVGYEQYF.

At least ten counts were recorded for this clonotype. This chain joins TRBV6-6 and TRBJ2-3; 8 nucleotides line up with TRBD1. The CDR3 sequence is 16 residues long. The germline CDR1 and CDR2 sequences are MNHNY and SVGAGI (reference sequence). With V trimmed by 3 bases and J by 1 base, 6 bases remained unmatched. CDR3 DNA: TGTGCCAGCAGTTATAGGACAGGGAGGCGCACAGATACGCAGTATTTT. The encoded protein is CASSYRTGRRTDTQYF.